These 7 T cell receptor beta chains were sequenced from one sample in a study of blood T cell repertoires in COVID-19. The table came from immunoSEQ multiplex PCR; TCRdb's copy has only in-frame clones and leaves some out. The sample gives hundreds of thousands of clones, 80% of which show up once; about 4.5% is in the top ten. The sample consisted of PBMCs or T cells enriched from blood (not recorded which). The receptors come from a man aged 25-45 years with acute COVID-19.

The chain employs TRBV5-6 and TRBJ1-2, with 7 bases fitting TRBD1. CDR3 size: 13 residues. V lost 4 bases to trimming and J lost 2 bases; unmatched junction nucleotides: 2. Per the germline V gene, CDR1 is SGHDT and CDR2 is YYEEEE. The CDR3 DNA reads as TGTGCCAGCAGCCCCAGGGGGAACTATGGCTACACCTTC. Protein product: CASSPRGNYGYTF.

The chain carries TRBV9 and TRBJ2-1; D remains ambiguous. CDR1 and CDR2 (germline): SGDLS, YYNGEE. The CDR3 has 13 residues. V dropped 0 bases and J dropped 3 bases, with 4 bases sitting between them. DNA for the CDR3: TGTGCCAGCAGCGTAGCGGTCTACAATGAGCAGTTCTTC. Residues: CASSVAVYNEQFF.

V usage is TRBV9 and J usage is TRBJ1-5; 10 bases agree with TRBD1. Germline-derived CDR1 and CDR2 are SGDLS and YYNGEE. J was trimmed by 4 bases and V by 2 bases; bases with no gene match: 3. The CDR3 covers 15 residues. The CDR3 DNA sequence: TGTGCCAGCAGCGTGACAGGGGGCGCGAATCAGCCCCAGCATTTT. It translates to CASSVTGGANQPQHF.

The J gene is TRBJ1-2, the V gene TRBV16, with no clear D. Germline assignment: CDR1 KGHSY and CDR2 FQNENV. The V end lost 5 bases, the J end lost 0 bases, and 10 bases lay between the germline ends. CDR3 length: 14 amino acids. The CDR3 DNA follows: TGTGCCAGCAGCGCCGCAGTACCTAACTATGGCTACACCTTC. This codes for CASSAAVPNYGYTF.

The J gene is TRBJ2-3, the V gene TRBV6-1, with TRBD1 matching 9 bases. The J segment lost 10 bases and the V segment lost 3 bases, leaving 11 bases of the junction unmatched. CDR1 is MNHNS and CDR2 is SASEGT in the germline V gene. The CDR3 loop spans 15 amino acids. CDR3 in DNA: TGTGCCAGCAGTGAGAGACAGGGGGGGACGTCTGCGCAGTATTTT. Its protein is CASSERQGGTSAQYF.

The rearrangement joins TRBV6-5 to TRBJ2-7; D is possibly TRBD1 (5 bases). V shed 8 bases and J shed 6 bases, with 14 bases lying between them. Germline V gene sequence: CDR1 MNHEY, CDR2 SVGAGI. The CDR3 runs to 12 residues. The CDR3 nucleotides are TGTGCCAGCTATAAGGGGTCGCTCGAGCAGTACTTC. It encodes CASYKGSLEQYF.

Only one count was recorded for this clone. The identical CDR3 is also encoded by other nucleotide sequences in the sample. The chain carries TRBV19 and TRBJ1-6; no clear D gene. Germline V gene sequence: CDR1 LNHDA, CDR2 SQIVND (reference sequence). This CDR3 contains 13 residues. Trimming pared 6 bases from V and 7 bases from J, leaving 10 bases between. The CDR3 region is CASSSGGNSPLHF. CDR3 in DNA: TGTGCCAGTAGCAGTGGAGGAAATTCACCCCTCCACTTT.